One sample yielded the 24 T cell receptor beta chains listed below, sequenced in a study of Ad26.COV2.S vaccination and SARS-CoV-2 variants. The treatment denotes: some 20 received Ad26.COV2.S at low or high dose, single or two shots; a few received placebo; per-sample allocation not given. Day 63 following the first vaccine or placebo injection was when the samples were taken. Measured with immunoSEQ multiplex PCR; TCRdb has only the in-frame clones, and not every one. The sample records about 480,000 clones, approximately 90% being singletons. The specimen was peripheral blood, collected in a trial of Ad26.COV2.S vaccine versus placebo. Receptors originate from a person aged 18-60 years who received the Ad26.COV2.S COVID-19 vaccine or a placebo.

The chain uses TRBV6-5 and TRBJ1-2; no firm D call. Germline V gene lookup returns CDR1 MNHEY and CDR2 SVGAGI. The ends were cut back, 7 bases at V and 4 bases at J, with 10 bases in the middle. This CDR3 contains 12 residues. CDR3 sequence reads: CASTSPGYGYTF. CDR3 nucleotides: TGTGCCAGCACCAGCCCGGGCTATGGCTACACCTTC.

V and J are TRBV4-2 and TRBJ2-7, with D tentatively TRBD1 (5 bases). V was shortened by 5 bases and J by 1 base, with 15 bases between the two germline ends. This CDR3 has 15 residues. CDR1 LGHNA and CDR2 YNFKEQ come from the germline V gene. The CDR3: CASSYNRIGSYEQYF. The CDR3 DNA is TGTGCCAGCAGCTACAACAGGATCGGATCCTACGAGCAGTACTTC.

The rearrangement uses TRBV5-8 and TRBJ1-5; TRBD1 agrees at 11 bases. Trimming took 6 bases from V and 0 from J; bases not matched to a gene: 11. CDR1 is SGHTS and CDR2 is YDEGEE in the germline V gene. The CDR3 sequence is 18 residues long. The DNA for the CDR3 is TGTGCCAGCATCGATCTAGGACAGGGGGCGGGTAGCAATCAGCCCCAGCATTTT. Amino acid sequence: CASIDLGQGAGSNQPQHF.

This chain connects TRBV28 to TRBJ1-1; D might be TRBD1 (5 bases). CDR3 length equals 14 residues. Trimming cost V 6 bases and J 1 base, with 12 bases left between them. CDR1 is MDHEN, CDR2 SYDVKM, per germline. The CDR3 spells CASSQLDRNTEAFF. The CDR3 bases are TGTGCCAGCAGCCAATTAGACAGGAACACTGAAGCTTTCTTT.

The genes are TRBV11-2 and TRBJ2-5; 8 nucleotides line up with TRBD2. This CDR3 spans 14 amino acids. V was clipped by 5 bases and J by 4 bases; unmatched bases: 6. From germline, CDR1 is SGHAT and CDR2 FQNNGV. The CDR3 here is CASSREGTGETQYF. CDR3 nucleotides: TGTGCCAGCAGCCGGGAGGGAACTGGAGAGACCCAGTACTTC.

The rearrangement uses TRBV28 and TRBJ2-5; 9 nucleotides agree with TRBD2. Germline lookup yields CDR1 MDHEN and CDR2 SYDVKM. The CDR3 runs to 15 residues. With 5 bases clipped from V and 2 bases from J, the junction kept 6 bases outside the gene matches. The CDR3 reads CASSRPGLAQETQYF. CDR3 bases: TGTGCCAGCAGTCGACCGGGACTAGCTCAAGAGACCCAGTACTTC. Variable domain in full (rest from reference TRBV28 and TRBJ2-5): DVKVTQSSRYLVKRTGEKVFLECVQDMDHENMFWYRQDPGLGLRLIYFSYDVKMKEKGDIPEGYSVSREKKERFSLILESASTNQTSMYLCASSRPGLAQETQYFGPGTRLLVL.

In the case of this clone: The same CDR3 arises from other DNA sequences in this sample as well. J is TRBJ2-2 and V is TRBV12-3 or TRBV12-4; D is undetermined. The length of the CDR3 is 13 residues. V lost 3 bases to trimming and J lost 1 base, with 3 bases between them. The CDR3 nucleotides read TGTGCCAGCAGTTTGGAGAACACCGGGGAGCTGTTTTTT. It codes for CASSLENTGELFF.

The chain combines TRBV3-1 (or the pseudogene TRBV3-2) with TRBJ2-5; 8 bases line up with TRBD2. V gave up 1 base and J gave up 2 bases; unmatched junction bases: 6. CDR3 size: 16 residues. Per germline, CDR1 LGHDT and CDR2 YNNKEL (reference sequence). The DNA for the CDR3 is TGTGCCAGCAGCCAAGGGATTACTAGCGGACAAGAGACCCAGTACTTC. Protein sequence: CASSQGITSGQETQYF.

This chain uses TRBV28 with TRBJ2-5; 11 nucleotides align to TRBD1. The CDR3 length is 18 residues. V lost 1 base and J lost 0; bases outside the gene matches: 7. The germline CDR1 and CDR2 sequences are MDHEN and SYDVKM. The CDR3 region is CASSLFGQGARYQETQYF. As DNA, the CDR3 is TGTGCCAGCAGTTTATTCGGACAGGGGGCTCGGTACCAAGAGACCCAGTACTTC.

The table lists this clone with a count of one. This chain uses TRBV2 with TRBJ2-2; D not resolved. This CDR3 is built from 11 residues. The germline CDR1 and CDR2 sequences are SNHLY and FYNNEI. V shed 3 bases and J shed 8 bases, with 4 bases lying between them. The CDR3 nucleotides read TGTGCCAGCAGTGAGTGGGGGGAGCTGTTTTTT. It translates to CASSEWGELFF.

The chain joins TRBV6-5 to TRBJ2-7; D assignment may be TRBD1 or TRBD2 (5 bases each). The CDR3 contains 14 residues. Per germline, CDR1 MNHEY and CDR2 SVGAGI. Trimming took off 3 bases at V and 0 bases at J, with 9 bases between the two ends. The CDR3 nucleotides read TGTGCCAGCAGTTATGGGGGTTTCTCCTACGAGCAGTACTTC. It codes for CASSYGGFSYEQYF.

The DNA for the CDR3 is TGTGCCAGCAGAGCAGGGTTTGGGGCCAACGTCCTGACTTTC. Translated: CASRAGFGANVLTF. The chain couples TRBV6-5 to TRBJ2-6; TRBD1 is a possible D gene (5 bases). This CDR3 has 14 amino acids. The germline V gene encodes CDR1 MNHEY and CDR2 SVGAGI. Trimming took 6 bases from V and 3 from J, leaving 9 bases between them.

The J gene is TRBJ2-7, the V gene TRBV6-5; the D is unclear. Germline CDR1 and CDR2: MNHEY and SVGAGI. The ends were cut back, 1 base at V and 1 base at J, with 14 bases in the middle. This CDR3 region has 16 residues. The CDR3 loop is CASSYLPDQSSYEQYF. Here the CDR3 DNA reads TGTGCCAGCAGTTACTTGCCGGACCAGAGTTCCTACGAGCAGTACTTC.

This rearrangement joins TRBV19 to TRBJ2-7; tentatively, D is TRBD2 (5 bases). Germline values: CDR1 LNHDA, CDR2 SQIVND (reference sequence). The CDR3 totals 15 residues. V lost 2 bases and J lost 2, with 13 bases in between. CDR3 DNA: TGTGCCAGTAGTATATCTGCTAGCAGGCCCTACGAGCAGTACTTC. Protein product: CASSISASRPYEQYF.

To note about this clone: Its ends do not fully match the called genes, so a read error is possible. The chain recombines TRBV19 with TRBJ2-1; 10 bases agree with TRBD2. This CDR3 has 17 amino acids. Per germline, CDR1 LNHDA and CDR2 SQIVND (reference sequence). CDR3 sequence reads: CASSPNPSGSSCNEQFF. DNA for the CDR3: TGTGCCAGTAGTCCGAACCCTAGCGGGAGCTCCTGCAATGAGCAGTTCTTC.

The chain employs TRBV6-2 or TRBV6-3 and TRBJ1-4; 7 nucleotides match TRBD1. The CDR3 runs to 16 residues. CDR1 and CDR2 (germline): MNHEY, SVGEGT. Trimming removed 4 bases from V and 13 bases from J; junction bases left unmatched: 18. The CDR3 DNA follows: TGTGCCAGCAGTTCCCCGTCTCCGGGACAGTGGCATAGACTGTTTTTT. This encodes CASSSPSPGQWHRLFF.

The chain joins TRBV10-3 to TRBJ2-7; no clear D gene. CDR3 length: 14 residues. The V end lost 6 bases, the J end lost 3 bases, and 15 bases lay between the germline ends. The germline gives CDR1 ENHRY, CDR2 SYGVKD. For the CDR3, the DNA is TGTGCCATCAGCTCCACATCGTCAAGCTACGAGCAGTACTTC. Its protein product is CAISSTSSSYEQYF.

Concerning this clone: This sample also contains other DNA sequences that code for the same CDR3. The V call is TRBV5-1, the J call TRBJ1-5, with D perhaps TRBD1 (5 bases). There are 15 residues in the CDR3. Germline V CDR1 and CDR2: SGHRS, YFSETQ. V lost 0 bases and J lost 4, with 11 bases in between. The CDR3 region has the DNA TGCGCCAGCAGCTTGGCCGGGGGATCAAATCAGCCCCAGCATTTT. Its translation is CASSLAGGSNQPQHF.

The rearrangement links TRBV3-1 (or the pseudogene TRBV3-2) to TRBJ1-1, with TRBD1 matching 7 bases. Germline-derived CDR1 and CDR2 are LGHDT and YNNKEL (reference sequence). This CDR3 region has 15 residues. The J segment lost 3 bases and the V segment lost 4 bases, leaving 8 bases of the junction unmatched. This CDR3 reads CASSLTTGKDTEAFF. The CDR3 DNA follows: TGTGCCAGCAGCCTAACGACAGGGAAAGACACTGAAGCTTTCTTT.

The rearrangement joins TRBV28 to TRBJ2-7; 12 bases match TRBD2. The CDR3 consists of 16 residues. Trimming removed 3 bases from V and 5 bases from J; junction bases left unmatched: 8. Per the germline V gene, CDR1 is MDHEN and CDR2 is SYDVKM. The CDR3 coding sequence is TGTGCCAGCAGTTTCTATAGACTAGCGGGAGACCACGAGCAGTACTTC. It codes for CASSFYRLAGDHEQYF.

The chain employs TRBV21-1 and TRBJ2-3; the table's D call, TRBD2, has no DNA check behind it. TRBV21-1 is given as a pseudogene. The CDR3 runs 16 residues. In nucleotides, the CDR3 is TGTGCCAGCAGCAAAGTACGGACTAGCGAATTTGGTACGCAGTATTTT. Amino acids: CASSKVRTSEFGTQYF.

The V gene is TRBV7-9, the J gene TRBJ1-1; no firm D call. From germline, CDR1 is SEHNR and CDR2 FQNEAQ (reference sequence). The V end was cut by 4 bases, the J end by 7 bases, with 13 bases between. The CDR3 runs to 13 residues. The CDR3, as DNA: TGTGCCAGCAGCTCCGGCGGAGTGAGTGAAGCTTTCTTT. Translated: CASSSGGVSEAFF. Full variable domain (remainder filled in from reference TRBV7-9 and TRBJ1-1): DTGVSQNPRHKITKRGQNVTFRCDPISEHNRLYWYRQTLGQGPEFLTYFQNEAQLEKSRLLSDRFSAERPKGSFSTLEIQRTEQGDSAMYLCASSSGGVSEAFFGQGTRLTVV.

The CDR3 here is CASRLVWAGPSSSYNEQFF. The CDR3 DNA sequence: TGTGCAAGTCGCTTAGTCTGGGCGGGGCCCTCAAGCTCCTACAATGAGCAGTTCTTC. V and J are TRBV12-2 and TRBJ2-1; TRBD2, the D gene given by the table, was not confirmed from the DNA. TRBV12-2 is described as a pseudogene. The CDR3 is 19 residues long.

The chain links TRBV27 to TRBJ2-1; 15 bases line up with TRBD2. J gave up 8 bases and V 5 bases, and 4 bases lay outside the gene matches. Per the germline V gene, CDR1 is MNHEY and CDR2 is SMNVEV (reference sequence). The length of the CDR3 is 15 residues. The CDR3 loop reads CASSPGLAGGDEQFF. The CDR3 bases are TGTGCCAGCAGTCCCGGACTAGCGGGAGGGGATGAGCAGTTCTTC.